Following are 20 T cell receptor beta chains from one sample sequenced in a study of molecular identifiers for immune sequencing clone quantification (dated by TCRdb to about 2018). Library preparation was by PCR. Sequencer: NextSeq 500. TCRdb cleaned the public reads at Q25 with fastp, built clones with MiXCR and kept in-frame beta chains. Every distinct CDR3 protein forms one entry, paired with its most common genes and DNA. This sample is represented by around 320,000 distinct CDR3 sequences; roughly 24% of them were singletons. The ten largest make up around 0.74% of the sample. The sequencing sample was made of naive CD8+ T cells from blood, with Jurkat cell RNA spiked in. Reading the label with the study, this specimen's cell subset or site is: FACS-sorted CD8+CD4-CCR7+CD45RA+ naive T cells. All receptors come from a human donor in good health. Some libraries in this study had Jurkat cell RNA spiked in.

Turning to this clonotype: Given a much more abundant clone one base away, this may be a read error. The chain employs TRBV5-5 and TRBJ2-1; TRBD2 is a possible D gene (5 bases). Germline V gene lookup returns CDR1 SGHKS and CDR2 YYEKEE (reference sequence). The CDR3 covers 15 residues. The CDR3 DNA reads TGTGCCAGCAGAACGGACTCGAGCTCCTACAATGAGCAGATCTTC. Its protein product is CASRTDSSSYNEQIF.

In DNA form, the CDR3 reads TGTGCCAGCAGACCCAGCGAATCCTACGAGCAGTACTTC. Amino acid sequence: CASRPSESYEQYF. The J gene is TRBJ2-7, the V gene TRBV27; D is uncertain. The germline V and J ends were trimmed by 6 bases and 1 base, with 10 bases remaining between them. The germline V gene has CDR1 MNHEY and CDR2 SMNVEV (reference sequence). There are 13 residues in the CDR3.

This clonotype was observed at least ten times. The V call is TRBV7-9, the J call TRBJ2-2; the match to TRBD1 covers 7 bases. Germline values: CDR1 SEHNR, CDR2 FQNEAQ (reference sequence). The trim removed 10 bases at V and 3 bases at J, leaving 14 bases unmatched. CDR3 length equals 16 residues. CDR3 DNA sequence: TGTGCCACCACCCACACCGGGACAGCTTACACCGGGGAGCTGTTTTTT. Its protein is CATTHTGTAYTGELFF.

This clonotype was detected only a few times. The chain carries TRBV20-1 and TRBJ2-7; 12 positions match TRBD2. This CDR3 region has 15 residues. Germline assignment: CDR1 DFQATT and CDR2 SNEGSKA (reference sequence). The V and J ends lost 6 bases and 3 bases, in that order; junction bases with no gene match: 9. The CDR3 DNA reads TGCAGTGCGAGAAGGACTAGCGGGAACTACTACGAGCAGTACTTC. It specifies CSARRTSGNYYEQYF.

This clonotype was seen a handful of times. This chain links TRBV18 with TRBJ2-7, with 10 bases matching TRBD1. The CDR3 extends over 16 amino acids. CDR1 KGHSH and CDR2 LQKENI come from the germline V gene. J gave up 9 bases and V 3 bases, and 14 bases lay outside the gene matches. The CDR3 loop reads CASSPPPGDRGPGQYF. The DNA for the CDR3 is TGTGCCAGCTCACCTCCGCCAGGTGACAGGGGGCCCGGGCAGTACTTC. Together with reference TRBV18 and TRBJ2-7, the CDR3 gives the full variable domain: NAGVMQNPRHLVRRRGQEARLRCSPMKGHSHVYWYRQLPEEGLKFMVYLQKENIIDESGMPKERFSAEFPKEGPSILRIQQVVRGDSAAYFCASSPPPGDRGPGQYFGPGTRLTVT.

A note on this clonotype: A read error may account for a junction end that differs from germline. The rearrangement links TRBV10-3 to TRBJ2-7; 7 positions agree with TRBD1. Germline V gives CDR1 ENHRY, CDR2 SYGVKD. The CDR3 sequence is 13 residues long. The CDR3, as DNA: TGCTCCATCAGTGTGGGGACAGTCCACGAGCAGTACTTC. It translates to CSISVGTVHEQYF.

This clonotype was observed once. A read error may be the cause here, since a much bigger clone is one base away. The J gene is TRBJ1-2, the V gene TRBV7-9; D is possibly TRBD1 (5 bases). This CDR3 spans 19 amino acids. The V gene's germline CDR1 is SEHNR and CDR2 FQNEAQ (reference sequence). This CDR3 is CVSSLRIDQGLKANYGYTF. CDR3 sequence (DNA): TGTGTCAGCAGCTTACGAATTGACCAGGGACTGAAAGCTAACTATGGCTACACCTTC. Based on the CDR3 plus reference TRBV7-9 and TRBJ1-2, the full variable domain is DTGVSQNPRHKITKRGQNVTFRCDPISEHNRLYWYRQTLGQGPEFLTYFQNEAQLEKSRLLSDRFSAERPKGSFSTLEIQRTEQGDSAMYLCVSSLRIDQGLKANYGYTFGSGTRLTVV.

This clonotype showed up many times. V is TRBV12-3 or TRBV12-4 and J is TRBJ1-1; no reliable D call. CDR3 length: 15 amino acids. With 2 bases removed from V and 3 bases from J, the gap between germline ends came to 13 bases. CDR3 sequence: CASSLRPSPDTEAFF. As DNA, the CDR3 is TGTGCCAGCAGTTTACGTCCCTCCCCGGACACTGAAGCTTTCTTT.

This clonotype appeared a few times. Written as DNA, the CDR3 is TGCGCCAGCAGCCAGGGGGCGTTCACTGAAGCTTTCTTT. This codes for CASSQGAFTEAFF. V usage is TRBV4-3 and J usage is TRBJ1-1; possibly TRBD1 for D (6 bases). V was pared by 3 bases and J by 4 bases, with 9 bases between. The CDR3 runs 13 residues. Germline V gene sequence: CDR1 LGHNA, CDR2 YSLEER.

This clonotype was seen ten or more times. The genes are TRBV6-5 and TRBJ1-1; D unclear. With 0 bases removed from V and 1 base from J, the gap between germline ends came to 6 bases. Per germline, CDR1 MNHEY and CDR2 SVGAGI. The CDR3 extends over 14 amino acids. The CDR3 sequence is CASSYSIQNTEAFF. CDR3 in DNA: TGTGCCAGCAGTTACTCGATACAGAACACTGAAGCTTTCTTT.

Note on this clonotype: This sequence may be a read error, since a much larger clone differs from it by one base. This chain links TRBV5-3 with TRBJ2-5; 9 bases are a match to TRBD2. TRBV5-3 is an ORF, and what it does is uncertain. The CDR3 contains 15 residues. The CDR3 loop reads CASSVSGGGAETQSF. The DNA for the CDR3 is TGTGCCAGCAGCGTTAGCGGGGGCGGGGCAGAGACCCAGTCCTTC.

This clonotype was counted only a few times. The rearrangement uses TRBV5-5 and TRBJ1-1; perhaps TRBD1 as D (6 bases). The CDR3 spans 14 residues. V was clipped by 8 bases and J by 1 base, with 15 bases between them. Germline V CDR1 and CDR2: SGHKS, YYEKEE (reference sequence). For the CDR3, the DNA is TGTGCCAGTGAGTTGGGACATTCGAACACTGAAGCTTTCTTT. This gives the protein CASELGHSNTEAFF.

The rearrangement joins TRBV2 to TRBJ2-7, with 7 bases fitting TRBD1. Germline V gives CDR1 SNHLY, CDR2 FYNNEI. V lost 6 bases, J lost 5 bases, and 7 bases stayed unmatched. The CDR3 length is 13 residues. CDR3 region: CASRSPGGDEQYF. The CDR3 DNA reads TGTGCCAGCAGATCACCAGGGGGTGACGAGCAGTACTTC.

The rearrangement joins TRBV20-1 to TRBJ1-1; D may be TRBD1 (5 bases). V shed 1 base and J shed 4 bases, with 10 bases lying between them. Germline assignment: CDR1 DFQATT and CDR2 SNEGSKA (reference sequence). The CDR3 has 13 residues. For the CDR3, the DNA is TGCAGTGCTAGAGTGGGGGATCGCACTGAAGCTTTCTTT. Its translation is CSARVGDRTEAFF.

This clonotype was recorded a few times. V usage is TRBV28 and J usage is TRBJ2-7; D may be TRBD1 (6 bases). Trimming pared 2 bases from V and 2 bases from J, leaving 16 bases between. Germline V gene sequence: CDR1 MDHEN, CDR2 SYDVKM. This CDR3 spans 16 amino acids. The CDR3 DNA follows: TGTGCCAGCAGTTTACTTAGTGGGGGCCCCACCTACGAGCAGTACTTC. This codes for CASSLLSGGPTYEQYF.

The gene calls are TRBV4-1 and TRBJ2-1; D call uncertain. V gave up 4 bases and J gave up 5 bases, with 15 bases separating them. Germline CDR1 reads MGHRA; CDR2 reads YSYEKL. This CDR3 is built from 15 residues. The CDR3 nucleotides read TGCGCCAGCAGCCCCCAGCTCAGCAGAAACAATGAGCAGTTCTTC. As protein: CASSPQLSRNNEQFF.

A remark on this clonotype: A much larger clone lies a single base off, so this may be a read error. The V and J genes are TRBV4-1 and TRBJ1-1, with 9 bases matching TRBD1. The CDR3 loop spans 13 amino acids. The germline V gene has CDR1 MGHRA and CDR2 YSYEKL. With 8 bases clipped from V and 11 bases from J, the junction kept 12 bases outside the gene matches. Here the CDR3 reads CASGDRASAEAFF. CDR3 nucleotides: TGCGCCAGCGGGGACAGGGCCTCCGCGGAGGCTTTCTTT.

This clonotype has more than one count but fewer than ten. The chain joins TRBV30 to TRBJ1-5; 9 positions agree with TRBD1. J was trimmed by 3 bases and V by 5 bases; bases with no gene match: 14. In germline, CDR1 is GTSNPN, CDR2 SVGIG (reference sequence). CDR3 size: 17 residues. The CDR3: CAWCRRPGTGINQPQHF. In DNA, the CDR3 is TGTGCCTGGTGCAGACGTCCCGGGACAGGGATCAATCAGCCCCAGCATTTT.

The chain joins TRBV5-6 to TRBJ2-3; D might be TRBD1 (7 bases). Between the trimmed V and J ends, which lost 3 bases and 2 bases, there was a span of 13 bases. From germline, CDR1 is SGHDT and CDR2 YYEEEE. The CDR3 consists of 15 residues. The CDR3 spells CASSWRDSYTDTQYF. The CDR3 DNA sequence: TGTGCCAGCAGCTGGCGGGACAGCTACACAGATACGCAGTATTTT.

This clonotype was detected ten times or more. The chain employs TRBV7-9 and TRBJ2-3; D gene uncertain. Trimming removed 2 bases at V and 4 bases at J, with 4 bases between. This CDR3 has 12 residues. Germline CDR1 SEHNR, CDR2 FQNEAQ (reference sequence). CDR3 DNA sequence: TGTGCCAGCAGCTTATTGGCAGATACGCAGTATTTT. Its translation is CASSLLADTQYF.